What follows are 5 T cell receptor beta chains derived from one specimen sequenced in a study of shared clonotypes between healthy human individuals. CD45RO-negative cells were positively selected for CCR7, leaving out terminally differentiated effector memory CD45RA+ cells. Sequencing used immunoSEQ multiplex PCR; TCRdb keeps in-frame clones, though not all of them. The sample consists of over 750,000 clones, around 96% of them appearing once. The sample comprised naive CD8+ T cells sorted from blood. These receptors originate from a man aged 25 to 40 in good health.

The V and J genes are TRBV28 and TRBJ1-2; 11 bases fit TRBD1. Germline V gene data show CDR1 as MDHEN and CDR2 as SYDVKM. Trimming took 4 bases from V and 6 from J; bases not matched to a gene: 7. The CDR3 runs to 15 residues. The CDR3 coding sequence is TGTGCCAGCAGTTGGCGGACAGGGGGCCTGGATGGCTACACCTTC. Residues: CASSWRTGGLDGYTF.

This clone was found once. The sample has other DNA sequences that encode this CDR3 too. V and J are TRBV9 and TRBJ2-5; tentatively, D is TRBD2 (6 bases). V lost 0 bases, J lost 0 bases, and 12 bases lay in between. The length of the CDR3 is 16 residues. The germline CDR1 and CDR2 sequences are SGDLS and YYNGEE. CDR3 loop: CASSVGSTGDQETQYF. For the CDR3, the DNA is TGTGCCAGCAGCGTAGGATCCACGGGGGACCAAGAGACCCAGTACTTC. Using reference TRBV9 and TRBJ2-5 for the parts outside the CDR3, the full variable domain is DSGVTQTPKHLITATGQRVTLRCSPRSGDLSVYWYQQSLDQGLQFLIQYYNGEERAKGNILERFSAQQFPDLHSELNLSSLELGDSALYFCASSVGSTGDQETQYFGPGTRLLVL.

The CDR3 nucleotides are TGCGCCAGCAGCTTGGCAGCTACCCTCCGGGCCTACAATGAGCAGTTCTTC. Its translation: CASSLAATLRAYNEQFF. The chain combines TRBV5-1 with TRBJ2-1, with D hard to call. Germline CDR1 reads SGHRS; CDR2 reads YFSETQ. Trimming stripped 0 bases from V and 2 bases from J, with 15 bases between. The CDR3 runs 17 residues.

The rearrangement joins TRBV9 to TRBJ2-2; 8 bases agree with TRBD1. The V gene end was trimmed by 0 bases and the J gene end by 4 bases; junction bases not matched to a gene: 11. CDR3 size: 18 residues. The germline gives CDR1 SGDLS, CDR2 YYNGEE. For the CDR3, the DNA is TGTGCCAGCAGCGTAGAGGTCGCTGCAGGGGGCGTCACCGGGGAGCTGTTTTTT. Amino acid sequence: CASSVEVAAGGVTGELFF.

The genes are TRBV4-1 and TRBJ2-3, with no clear D. Trimming cost V 3 bases and J 6 bases, with 7 bases left between them. CDR3 length: 12 residues. Germline CDR1 MGHRA, CDR2 YSYEKL. CDR3 sequence reads: CASSQGSDTQYF. DNA for the CDR3: TGCGCCAGCAGCCAGGGCTCGGATACGCAGTATTTT.